The 4 T cell receptor beta chains listed next were all sequenced from one sample in a study of technical replicates of blood from a handful of donors. Assay: immunoSEQ multiplex PCR; the TCRdb copy retains only in-frame clones and omits some. The sample lists tens of thousands of clones, about 93% occurring once. Sequenced: T cells isolated from PBMCs. These receptors all stem from a human donor in good health.

The CDR3: CASSSLERTGDYGYTF. The DNA for the CDR3 is TGTGCCAGCTCAAGTTTAGAACGCACAGGGGACTATGGCTACACCTTC. The chain is built from TRBV18 and TRBJ1-2; 7 nucleotides agree with TRBD1. The CDR3 runs 16 residues. V lost 5 bases and J lost 3; bases outside the gene matches: 12. CDR1 and CDR2 from the germline V gene are KGHSH and LQKENI.

The CDR3 reads CASSGTGDSNQPQHF. The CDR3 coding sequence is TGTGCCAGCAGCGGGACAGGGGATAGCAATCAGCCCCAGCATTTT. This chain connects TRBV7-2 to TRBJ1-5, with 10 bases aligning to TRBD1. Germline V gene sequence: CDR1 SGHTA, CDR2 FQGNSA. The CDR3 extends over 15 amino acids. V shed 5 bases, J shed 0 bases, and the junction held 1 base outside the gene matches.

The chain employs TRBV21-1 and TRBJ1-1; the D call TRBD1 from the table was never checked on the DNA. TRBV21-1 is a pseudogene segment. The CDR3 is made up of 15 amino acids. CDR3 loop: CASPQGSPIQMKAFF. The CDR3 DNA follows: TGTGCCAGTCCCCAGGGTTCCCCGATCCAGATGAAAGCTTTCTTT.

The CDR3 nucleotides are TGTGCCAGCAGCGTAAGGGACAGGTCTCTAGAGACCCAGTACTTC. Protein: CASSVRDRSLETQYF. The chain uses TRBV9 and TRBJ2-5; 8 bases are a match to TRBD1. The V segment lost 1 base and the J segment 4 bases; nucleotides outside the gene matches: 6. Germline CDR1 SGDLS, CDR2 YYNGEE. This CDR3 contains 15 residues.